This T cell receptor (beta chain) was recovered during a study of blood T cell dynamics during melanoma immunotherapy. Study summary: Patients with metastatic melanoma got pembrolizumab or nivolumab-ipilimumab as first-line care.

The assay was immunoSEQ multiplex PCR, and TCRdb's table has in-frame clones only and misses some. The sample carries about 11,000 clones, about four fifths recorded once. Sample time point: pre-treatment baseline. Response was assessed by RECIST 1.1 at 12 weeks, except a couple of rapid progressors. The germline V and J ends were trimmed by 3 bases and 0 bases, with 7 bases remaining between them. CDR1 SNHLY and CDR2 FYNNEI come from the germline V gene. This CDR3 region has 14 residues. The receptor was derived from a human donor with melanoma. Sequences were derived from blood, sampled from a patient treated with checkpoint blockade. The chain is built from TRBV2 and TRBJ2-3; D might be TRBD2 (5 bases). CDR3 residues: CASSDWTSTDTQYF. CDR3 bases: TGTGCCAGCAGTGACTGGACTAGCACAGATACGCAGTATTTT.